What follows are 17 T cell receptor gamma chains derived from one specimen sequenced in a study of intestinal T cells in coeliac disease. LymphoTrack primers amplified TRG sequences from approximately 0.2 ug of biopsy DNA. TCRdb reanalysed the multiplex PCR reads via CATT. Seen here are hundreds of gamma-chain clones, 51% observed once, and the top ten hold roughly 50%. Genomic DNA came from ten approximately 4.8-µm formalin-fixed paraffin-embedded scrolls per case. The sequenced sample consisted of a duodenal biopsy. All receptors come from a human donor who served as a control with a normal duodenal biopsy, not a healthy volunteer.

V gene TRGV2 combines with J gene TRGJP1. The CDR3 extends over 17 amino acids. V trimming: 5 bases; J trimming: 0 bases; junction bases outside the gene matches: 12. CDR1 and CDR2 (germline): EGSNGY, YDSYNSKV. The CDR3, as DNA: TGTGCCACCTGGGGACGGGCTCCCTATACCACTGGTTGGTTCAAGATATTT. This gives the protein CATWGRAPYTTGWFKIF.

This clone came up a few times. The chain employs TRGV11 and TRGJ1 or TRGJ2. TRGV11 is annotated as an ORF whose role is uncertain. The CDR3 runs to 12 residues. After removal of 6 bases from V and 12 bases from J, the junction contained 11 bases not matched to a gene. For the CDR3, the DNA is TGTGCCTGCTGGATTTTTTCTGGGAGGAAACTCTTT. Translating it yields CACWIFSGRKLF.

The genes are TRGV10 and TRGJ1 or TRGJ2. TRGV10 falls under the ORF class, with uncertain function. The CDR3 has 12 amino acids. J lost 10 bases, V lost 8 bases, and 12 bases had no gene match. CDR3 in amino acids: CAAWDSSRKKLF. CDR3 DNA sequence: TGTGCTGCGTGGGATTCCTCGAGGAAGAAACTCTTT.

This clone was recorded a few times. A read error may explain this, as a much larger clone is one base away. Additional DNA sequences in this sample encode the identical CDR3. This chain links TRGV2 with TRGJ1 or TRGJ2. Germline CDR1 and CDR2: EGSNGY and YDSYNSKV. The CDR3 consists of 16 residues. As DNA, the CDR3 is TGTGCCACCTGGGACGGGCTCGACGACTCGTATTATAAGAAACTCTTC. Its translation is CATWDGLDDSYYKKLF.

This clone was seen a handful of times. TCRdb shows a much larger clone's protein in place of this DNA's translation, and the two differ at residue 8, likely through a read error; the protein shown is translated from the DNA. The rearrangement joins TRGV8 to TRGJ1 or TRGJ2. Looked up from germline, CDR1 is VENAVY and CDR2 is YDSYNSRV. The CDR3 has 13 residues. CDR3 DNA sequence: TGTGCCACCTGGGAGCCGAATTGTTATAAGAAACTCTTT. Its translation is CATWEPNCYKKLF.

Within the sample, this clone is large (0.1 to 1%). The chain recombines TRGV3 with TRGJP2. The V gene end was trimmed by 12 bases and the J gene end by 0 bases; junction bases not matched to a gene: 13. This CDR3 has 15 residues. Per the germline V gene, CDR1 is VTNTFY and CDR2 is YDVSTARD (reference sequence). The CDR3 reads CAPVPDNSSDWIKTF. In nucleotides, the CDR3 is TGTGCCCCAGTCCCCGATAATAGTAGTGATTGGATCAAGACGTTT.

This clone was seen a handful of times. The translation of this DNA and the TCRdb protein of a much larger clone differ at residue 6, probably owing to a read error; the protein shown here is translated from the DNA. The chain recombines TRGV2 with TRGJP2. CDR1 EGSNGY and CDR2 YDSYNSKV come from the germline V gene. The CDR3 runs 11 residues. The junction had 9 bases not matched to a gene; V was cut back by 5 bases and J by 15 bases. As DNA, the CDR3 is TGTGCCACCTGGGCCGAGCCCTTCAAGACGTTT. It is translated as CATWAEPFKTF.

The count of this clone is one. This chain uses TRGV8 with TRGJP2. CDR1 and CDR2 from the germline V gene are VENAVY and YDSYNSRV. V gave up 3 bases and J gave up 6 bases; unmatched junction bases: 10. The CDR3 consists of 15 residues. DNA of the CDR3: TGTGCCACCTGGGATGGGAAGTTACGTGATTGGATCAAGACGTTT. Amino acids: CATWDGKLRDWIKTF.

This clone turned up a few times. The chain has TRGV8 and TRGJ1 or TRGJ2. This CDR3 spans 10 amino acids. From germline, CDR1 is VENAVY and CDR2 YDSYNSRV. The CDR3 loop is CAPKRGKKLF. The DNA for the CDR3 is TGTGCACCGAAGAGAGGTAAGAAACTCTTT.

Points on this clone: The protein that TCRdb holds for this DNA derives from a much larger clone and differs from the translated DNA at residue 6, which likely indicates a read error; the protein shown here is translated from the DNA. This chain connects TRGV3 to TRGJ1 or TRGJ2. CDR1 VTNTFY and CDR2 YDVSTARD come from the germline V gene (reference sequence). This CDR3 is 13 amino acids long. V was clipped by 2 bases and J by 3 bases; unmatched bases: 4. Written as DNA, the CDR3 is TGTGCCACCTGGGACACCCCTTATTATAAGAAACTCTTT. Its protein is CATWDTPYYKKLF.

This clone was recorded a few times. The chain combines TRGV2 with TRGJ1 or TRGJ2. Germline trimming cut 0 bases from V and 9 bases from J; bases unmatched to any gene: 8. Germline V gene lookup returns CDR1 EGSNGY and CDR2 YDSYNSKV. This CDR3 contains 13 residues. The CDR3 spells CATWDGRLCKKLF. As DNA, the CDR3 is TGTGCCACCTGGGACGGGCGCCTTTGTAAGAAACTCTTT.

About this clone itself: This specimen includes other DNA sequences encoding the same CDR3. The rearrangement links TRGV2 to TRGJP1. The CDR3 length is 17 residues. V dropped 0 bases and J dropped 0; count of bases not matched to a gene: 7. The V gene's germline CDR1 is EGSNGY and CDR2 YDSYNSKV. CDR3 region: CATWDGLPYTTGWFKIF. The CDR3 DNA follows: TGTGCCACCTGGGACGGGCTCCCCTATACCACTGGTTGGTTCAAGATATTT.

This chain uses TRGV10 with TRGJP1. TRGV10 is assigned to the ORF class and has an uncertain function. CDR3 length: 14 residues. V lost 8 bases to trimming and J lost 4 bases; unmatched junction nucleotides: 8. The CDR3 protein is CAAWDGDTGWFKIF. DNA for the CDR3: TGTGCTGCGTGGGATGGGGACACTGGTTGGTTCAAGATATTT.

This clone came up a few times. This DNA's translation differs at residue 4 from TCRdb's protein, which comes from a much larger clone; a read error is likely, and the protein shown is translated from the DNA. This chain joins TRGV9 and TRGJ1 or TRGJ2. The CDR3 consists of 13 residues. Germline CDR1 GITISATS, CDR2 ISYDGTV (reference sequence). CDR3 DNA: TGTGCCTTGAGGGAGGCCATTTATTATAAGAAACTCTTT. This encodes CALREAIYYKKLF.

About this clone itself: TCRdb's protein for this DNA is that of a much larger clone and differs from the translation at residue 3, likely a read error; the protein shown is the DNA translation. The CDR3 protein is CAAWDLYYYKKLF. CDR3 coding DNA: TGTGCCGCCTGGGATTTGTATTATTATAAGAAACTCTTT. V gene TRGV4 combines with J gene TRGJ1 or TRGJ2. Germline V CDR1 and CDR2: EGSTGY, YDSYTSSV. The CDR3 totals 13 residues.

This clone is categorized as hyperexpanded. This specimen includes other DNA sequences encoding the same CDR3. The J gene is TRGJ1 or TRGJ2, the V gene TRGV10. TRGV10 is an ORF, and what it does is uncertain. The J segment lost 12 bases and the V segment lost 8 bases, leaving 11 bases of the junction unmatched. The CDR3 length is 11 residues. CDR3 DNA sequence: TGTGCTGCGTGGAAAACGGGGGGGAAACTCTTT. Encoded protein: CAAWKTGGKLF.

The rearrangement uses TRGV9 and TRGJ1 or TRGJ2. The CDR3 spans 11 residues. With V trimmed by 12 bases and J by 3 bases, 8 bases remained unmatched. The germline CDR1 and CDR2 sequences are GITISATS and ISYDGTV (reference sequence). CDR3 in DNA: TGTGCCCTCCTCCCTTATTATAAGAAACTCTTT. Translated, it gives CALLPYYKKLF.